A single sample is the source of the 3 T cell receptor beta chains below, sequenced in a study of identical twins. TCRdb re-called the 5' RACE reads through MiXCR, storing one row per CDR3 protein. This sample has about 810,000 distinct CDR3 sequences, with around 12% found just once. These same data were also listed under a study on yellow fever vaccine responses in identical twins.

The sample consisted of PBMCs. Every receptor here comes from a woman aged 18 to 35 in good health.

The rearrangement joins TRBV2 to TRBJ2-1, with 8 bases identical to TRBD2. With 2 bases clipped from V and 3 bases from J, the junction kept 3 bases outside the gene matches. Per germline, CDR1 SNHLY and CDR2 FYNNEI. The CDR3 is made up of 15 amino acids. The CDR3: CASSETAGDYNEQFF. In DNA, the CDR3 is TGTGCCAGCAGTGAAACAGCGGGAGACTACAATGAGCAGTTCTTC.

This clonotype was observed a few times. This chain connects TRBV5-1 to TRBJ2-4, with a weak D call TRBD2 (6 bases). V was shortened by 4 bases and J by 1 base, with 9 bases between the two germline ends. This CDR3 region has 14 residues. The germline CDR1 and CDR2 sequences are SGHRS and YFSETQ. The CDR3 here is CASSTGEAKNIQYF. The DNA of the CDR3 is TGCGCCAGCAGCACGGGGGAGGCCAAAAACATTCAGTACTTC. The variable domain in full, with the rest retrieved from reference TRBV5-1 and TRBJ2-4, is KAGVTQTPRYLIKTRGQQVTLSCSPISGHRSVSWYQQTPGQGLQFLFEYFSETQRNKGNFPGRFSGRQFSNSRSEMNVSTLELGDSALYLCASSTGEAKNIQYFGAGTRLSVL.

The chain is built from TRBV5-5 and TRBJ2-2, with D hard to call. V was cut by 5 bases and J by 4 bases, with 15 bases left in between. The CDR3 runs 15 residues. Looked up from germline, CDR1 is SGHKS and CDR2 is YYEKEE (reference sequence). CDR3 coding DNA: TGTGCCAGCAGTCCCCCCTGGAGAGGCACCGGGGAGCTGTTTTTT. Translation gives CASSPPWRGTGELFF. Based on the CDR3 plus reference TRBV5-5 and TRBJ2-2, the full variable domain is DAGVTQSPTHLIKTRGQQVTLRCSPISGHKSVSWYQQVLGQGPQFIFQYYEKEERGRGNFPDRFSARQFPNYSSELNVNALLLGDSALYLCASSPPWRGTGELFFGEGSRLTVL.